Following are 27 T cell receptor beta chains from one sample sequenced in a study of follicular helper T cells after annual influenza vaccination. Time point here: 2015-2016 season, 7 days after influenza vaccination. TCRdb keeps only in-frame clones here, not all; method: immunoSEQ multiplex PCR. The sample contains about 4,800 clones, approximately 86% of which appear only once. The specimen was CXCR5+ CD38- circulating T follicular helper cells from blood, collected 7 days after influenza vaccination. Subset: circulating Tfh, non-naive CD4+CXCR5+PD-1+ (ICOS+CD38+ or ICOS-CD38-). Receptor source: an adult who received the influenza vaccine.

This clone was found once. The CDR3 protein is CASSPSTRGWTGELFF. As DNA, the CDR3 is TGTGCCAGCAGCCCCAGTACTAGAGGATGGACCGGGGAGCTGTTTTTT. This rearrangement joins TRBV5-6 to TRBJ2-2, with a weak D call TRBD2 (5 bases). The germline gives CDR1 SGHDT, CDR2 YYEEEE. Trimming took 4 bases from V and 5 from J, leaving 18 bases between them. This CDR3 is 16 amino acids long.

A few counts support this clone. The CDR3 nucleotides read TGTGCCAGCAGTGATTGGGACAGGGCTGGCTACACCTTC. It translates to CASSDWDRAGYTF. The chain has TRBV2 and TRBJ1-2, with 9 bases matching TRBD1. The ends lost 3 bases at V and 7 bases at J; junction bases unmatched: 3. CDR3 size: 13 residues. The V gene's germline CDR1 is SNHLY and CDR2 FYNNEI.

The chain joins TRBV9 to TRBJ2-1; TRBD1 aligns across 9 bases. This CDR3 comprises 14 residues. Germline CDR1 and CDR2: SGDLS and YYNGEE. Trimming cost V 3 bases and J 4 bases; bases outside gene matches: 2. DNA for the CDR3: TGTGCCAGCAGCGCGACAGGGGGGTACAATGAGCAGTTCTTC. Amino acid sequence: CASSATGGYNEQFF.

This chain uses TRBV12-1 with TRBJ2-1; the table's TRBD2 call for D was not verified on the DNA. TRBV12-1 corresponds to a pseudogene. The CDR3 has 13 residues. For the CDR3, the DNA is TGTGCCAGCAGCCGGGGGGTCAGCGCTGAGCAGTTCTTC. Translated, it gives CASSRGVSAEQFF.

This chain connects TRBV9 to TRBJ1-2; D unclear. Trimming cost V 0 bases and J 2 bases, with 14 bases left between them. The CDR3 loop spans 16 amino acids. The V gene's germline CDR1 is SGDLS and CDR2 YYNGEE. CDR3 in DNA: TGTGCCAGCAGCGTAGGAGTTGCGAGCCTCAACTATGGCTACACCTTC. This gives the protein CASSVGVASLNYGYTF.

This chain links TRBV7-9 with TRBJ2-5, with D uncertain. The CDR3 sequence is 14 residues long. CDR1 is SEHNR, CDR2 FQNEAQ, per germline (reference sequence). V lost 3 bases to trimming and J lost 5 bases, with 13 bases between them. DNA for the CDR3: TGTGCCAGCAGCTTCGGGCTGGGCCCTGAGACCCAGTACTTC. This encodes CASSFGLGPETQYF.

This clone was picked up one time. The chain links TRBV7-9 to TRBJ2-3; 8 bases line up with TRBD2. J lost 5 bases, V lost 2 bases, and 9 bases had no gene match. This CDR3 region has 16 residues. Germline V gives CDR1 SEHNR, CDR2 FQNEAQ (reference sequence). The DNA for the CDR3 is TGTGCCAGCAGCTTAATGTCGGGGGGGCTGAAAGATACGCAGTATTTT. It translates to CASSLMSGGLKDTQYF.

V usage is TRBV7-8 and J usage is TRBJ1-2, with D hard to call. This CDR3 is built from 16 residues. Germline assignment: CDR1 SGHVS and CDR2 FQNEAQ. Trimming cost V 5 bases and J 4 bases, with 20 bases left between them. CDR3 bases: TGTGCCAGCAGCGATAGCCTTACCCGAAAGACCTATGGCTACACCTTC. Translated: CASSDSLTRKTYGYTF.

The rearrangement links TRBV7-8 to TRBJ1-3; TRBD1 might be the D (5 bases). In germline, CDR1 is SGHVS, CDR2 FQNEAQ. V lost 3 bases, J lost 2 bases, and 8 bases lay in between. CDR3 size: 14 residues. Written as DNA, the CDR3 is TGTGCCAGCAGCTTCCCAGGGACTGGAAACACCATATATTTT. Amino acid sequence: CASSFPGTGNTIYF.

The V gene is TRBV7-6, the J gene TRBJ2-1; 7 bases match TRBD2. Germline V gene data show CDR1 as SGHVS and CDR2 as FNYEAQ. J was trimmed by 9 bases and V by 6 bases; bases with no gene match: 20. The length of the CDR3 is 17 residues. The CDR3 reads CASSFPLASGKTGEQFF. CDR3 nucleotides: TGTGCCAGCAGTTTTCCCCTGGCTAGCGGCAAAACCGGTGAGCAGTTCTTC.

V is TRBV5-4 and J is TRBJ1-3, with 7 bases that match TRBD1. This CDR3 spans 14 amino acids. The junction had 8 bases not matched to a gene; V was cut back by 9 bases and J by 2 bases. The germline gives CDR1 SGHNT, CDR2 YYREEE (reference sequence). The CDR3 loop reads CATRQGLTGNTIYF. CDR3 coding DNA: TGTGCCACCCGACAGGGTCTAACTGGAAACACCATATATTTT.

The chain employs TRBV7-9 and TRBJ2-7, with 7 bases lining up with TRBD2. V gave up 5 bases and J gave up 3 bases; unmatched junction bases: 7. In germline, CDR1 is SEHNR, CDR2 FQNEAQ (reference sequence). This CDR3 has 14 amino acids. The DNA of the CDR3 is TGTGCCAGCAGCCCAAGCGGGGTAAGCTACGAGCAGTACTTC. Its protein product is CASSPSGVSYEQYF.

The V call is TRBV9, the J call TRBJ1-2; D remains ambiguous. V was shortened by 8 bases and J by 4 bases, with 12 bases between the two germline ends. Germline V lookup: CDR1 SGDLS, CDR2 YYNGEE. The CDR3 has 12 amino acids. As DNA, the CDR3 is TGTGCCAGTAGATCAGGAGTCTATGGCTACACCTTC. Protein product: CASRSGVYGYTF.

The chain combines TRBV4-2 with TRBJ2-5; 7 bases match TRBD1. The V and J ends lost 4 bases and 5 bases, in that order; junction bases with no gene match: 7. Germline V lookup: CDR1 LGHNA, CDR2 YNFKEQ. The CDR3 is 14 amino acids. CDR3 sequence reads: CASSRRQGGETQYF. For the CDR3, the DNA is TGTGCCAGCAGCCGCCGACAGGGTGGGGAGACCCAGTACTTC.

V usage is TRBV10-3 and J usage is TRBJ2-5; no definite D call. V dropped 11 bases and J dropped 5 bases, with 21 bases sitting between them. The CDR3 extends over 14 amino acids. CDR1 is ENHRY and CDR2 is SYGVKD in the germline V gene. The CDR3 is CASSLDQYGETQYF. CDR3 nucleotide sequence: TGTGCCTCGAGTCTAGACCAGTATGGTGAGACCCAGTACTTC.

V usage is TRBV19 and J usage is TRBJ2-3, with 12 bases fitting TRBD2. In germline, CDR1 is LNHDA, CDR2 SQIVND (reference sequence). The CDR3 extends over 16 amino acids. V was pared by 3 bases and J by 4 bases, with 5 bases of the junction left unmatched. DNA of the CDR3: TGTGCCAGTAGTATGGGGACTAGCGGGTATGCAGATACGCAGTATTTT. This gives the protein CASSMGTSGYADTQYF.

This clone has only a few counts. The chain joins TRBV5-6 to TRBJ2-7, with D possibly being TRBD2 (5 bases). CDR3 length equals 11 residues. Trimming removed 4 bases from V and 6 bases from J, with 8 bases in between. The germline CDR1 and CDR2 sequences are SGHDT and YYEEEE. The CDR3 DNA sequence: TGTGCCAGCAGCCGGGATCGCGAGCAGTACTTC. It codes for CASSRDREQYF.

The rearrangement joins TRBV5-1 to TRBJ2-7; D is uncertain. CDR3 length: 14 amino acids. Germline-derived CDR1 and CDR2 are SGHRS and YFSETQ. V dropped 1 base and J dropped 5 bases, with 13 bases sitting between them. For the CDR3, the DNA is TGCGCCAGCAGCTTGACCTGGGTATCCCACGAGCAGTACTTC. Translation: CASSLTWVSHEQYF.

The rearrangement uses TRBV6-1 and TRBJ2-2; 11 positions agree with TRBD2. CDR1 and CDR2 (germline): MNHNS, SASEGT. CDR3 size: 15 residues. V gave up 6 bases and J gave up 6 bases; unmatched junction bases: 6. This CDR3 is CASRARSGGAGELFF. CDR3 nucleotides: TGTGCCAGCAGGGCGCGTAGCGGGGGGGCCGGGGAGCTGTTTTTT.

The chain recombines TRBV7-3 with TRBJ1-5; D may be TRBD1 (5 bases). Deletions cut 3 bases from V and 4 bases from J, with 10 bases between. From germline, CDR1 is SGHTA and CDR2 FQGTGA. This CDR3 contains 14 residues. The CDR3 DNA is TGTGCCAGCAGCTTCGGGGCGTTGAATCAGCCCCAGCATTTT. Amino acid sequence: CASSFGALNQPQHF.

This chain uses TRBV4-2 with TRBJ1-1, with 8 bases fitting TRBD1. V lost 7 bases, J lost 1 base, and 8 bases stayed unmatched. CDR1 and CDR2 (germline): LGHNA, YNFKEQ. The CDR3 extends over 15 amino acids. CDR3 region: CASTPDRGANTEAFF. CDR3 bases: TGTGCCAGCACCCCTGACAGGGGCGCGAACACTGAAGCTTTCTTT.

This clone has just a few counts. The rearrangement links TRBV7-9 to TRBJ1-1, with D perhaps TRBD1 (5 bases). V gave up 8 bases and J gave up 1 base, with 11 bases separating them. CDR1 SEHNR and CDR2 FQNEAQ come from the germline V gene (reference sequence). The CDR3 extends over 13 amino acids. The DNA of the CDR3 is TGTGCCAGCCTAAGGGGCGGGAACACTGAAGCTTTCTTT. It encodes CASLRGGNTEAFF.

CDR3 nucleotide sequence: TGTGCCAGCAGCTTCCAGGGTAATAATGAAAAACTGTTTTTT. Translating gives CASSFQGNNEKLFF. The V gene is TRBV4-2, the J gene TRBJ1-4; tentative D call: TRBD1 (5 bases). The CDR3 runs to 14 residues. CDR1 is LGHNA and CDR2 is YNFKEQ in the germline V gene. The V gene lost 5 bases and the J gene lost 4 bases, with 11 bases spanning the gap.

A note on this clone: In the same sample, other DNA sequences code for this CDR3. CDR3 residues: CASSQGRQDPYEQYF. The CDR3 region has the DNA TGTGCCAGCAGCCAAGGAAGACAGGATCCCTACGAGCAGTACTTC. This sequence joins TRBV4-2 and TRBJ2-7; tentative D call: TRBD1 (6 bases). Looked up from germline, CDR1 is LGHNA and CDR2 is YNFKEQ. This CDR3 comprises 15 residues. Trimming pared 1 base from V and 2 bases from J, leaving 12 bases between.

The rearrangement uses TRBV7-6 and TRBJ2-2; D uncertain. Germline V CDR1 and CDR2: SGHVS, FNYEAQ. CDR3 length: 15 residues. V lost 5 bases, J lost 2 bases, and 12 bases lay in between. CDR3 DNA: TGTGCCAGCAGCCAAAGATGGCCCAACACCGGGGAGCTGTTTTTT. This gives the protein CASSQRWPNTGELFF. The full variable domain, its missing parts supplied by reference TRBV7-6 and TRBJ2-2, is GAGVSQSPRYKVTKRGQDVALRCDPISGHVSLYWYRQALGQGPEFLTYFNYEAQQDKSGLPNDRFSAERPEGSISTLTIQRTEQRDSAMYRCASSQRWPNTGELFFGEGSRLTVL.

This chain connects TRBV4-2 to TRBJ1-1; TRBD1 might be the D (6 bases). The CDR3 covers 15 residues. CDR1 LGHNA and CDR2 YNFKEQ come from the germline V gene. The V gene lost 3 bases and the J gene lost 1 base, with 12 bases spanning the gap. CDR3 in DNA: TGTGCCAGCAGCCACCTCGGACAGAGGAACACTGAAGCTTTCTTT. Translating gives CASSHLGQRNTEAFF.

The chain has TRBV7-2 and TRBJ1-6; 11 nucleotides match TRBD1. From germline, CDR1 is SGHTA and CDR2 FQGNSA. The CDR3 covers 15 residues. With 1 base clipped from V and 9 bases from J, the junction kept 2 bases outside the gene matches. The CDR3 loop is CASSLVGTGGSPLHF. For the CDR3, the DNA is TGTGCCAGCAGCTTAGTCGGGACAGGGGGTTCACCCCTCCACTTT.